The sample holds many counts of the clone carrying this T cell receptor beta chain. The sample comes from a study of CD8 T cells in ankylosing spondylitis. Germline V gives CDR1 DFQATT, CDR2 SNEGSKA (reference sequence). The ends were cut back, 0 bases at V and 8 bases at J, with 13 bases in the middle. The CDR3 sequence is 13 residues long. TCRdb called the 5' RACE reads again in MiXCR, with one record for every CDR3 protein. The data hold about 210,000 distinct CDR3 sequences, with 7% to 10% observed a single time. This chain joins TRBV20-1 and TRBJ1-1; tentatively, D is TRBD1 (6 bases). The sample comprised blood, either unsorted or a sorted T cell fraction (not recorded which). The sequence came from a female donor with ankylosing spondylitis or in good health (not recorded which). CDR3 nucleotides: TGCAGTGCTAGAGATTCGACAGGTTCAGAAGCTTTCTTT. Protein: CSARDSTGSEAFF.